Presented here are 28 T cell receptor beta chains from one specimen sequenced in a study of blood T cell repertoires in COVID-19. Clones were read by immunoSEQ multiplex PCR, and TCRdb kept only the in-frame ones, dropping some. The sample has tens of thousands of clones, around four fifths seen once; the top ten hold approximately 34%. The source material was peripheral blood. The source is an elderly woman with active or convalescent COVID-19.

CDR3 in DNA: TGTGCCAGCAGTGAGCAGGGACTGGACACTGAAGCTTTCTTT. Protein sequence: CASSEQGLDTEAFF. The V and J genes are TRBV6-1 and TRBJ1-1; TRBD1 is a possible D gene (5 bases). The V gene's germline CDR1 is MNHNS and CDR2 SASEGT. The CDR3 length is 14 residues. V dropped 3 bases and J dropped 3 bases, with 11 bases sitting between them.

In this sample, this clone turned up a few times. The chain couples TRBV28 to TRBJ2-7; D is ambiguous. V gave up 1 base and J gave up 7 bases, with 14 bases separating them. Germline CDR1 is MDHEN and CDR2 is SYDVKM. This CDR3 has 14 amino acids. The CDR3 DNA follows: TGTGCCAGCAGTTTATCCCTACCCCCTAGAGAGCAGTACTTC. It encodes CASSLSLPPREQYF. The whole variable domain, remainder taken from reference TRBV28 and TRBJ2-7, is DVKVTQSSRYLVKRTGEKVFLECVQDMDHENMFWYRQDPGLGLRLIYFSYDVKMKEKGDIPEGYSVSREKKERFSLILESASTNQTSMYLCASSLSLPPREQYFGPGTRLTVT.

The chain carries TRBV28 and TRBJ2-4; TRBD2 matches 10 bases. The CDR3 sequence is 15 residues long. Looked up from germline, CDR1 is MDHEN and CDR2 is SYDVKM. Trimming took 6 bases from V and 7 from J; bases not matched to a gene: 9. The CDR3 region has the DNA TGTGCCAGCAGATCAGCGGGGGGGCTAGAGAACATTCAGTACTTC. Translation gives CASRSAGGLENIQYF.

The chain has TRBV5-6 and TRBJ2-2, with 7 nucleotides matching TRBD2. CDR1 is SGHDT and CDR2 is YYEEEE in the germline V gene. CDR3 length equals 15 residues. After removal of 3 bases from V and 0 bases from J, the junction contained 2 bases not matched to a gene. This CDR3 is CASSWEGSNTGELFF. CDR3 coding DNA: TGTGCCAGCAGCTGGGAGGGATCGAACACCGGGGAGCTGTTTTTT.

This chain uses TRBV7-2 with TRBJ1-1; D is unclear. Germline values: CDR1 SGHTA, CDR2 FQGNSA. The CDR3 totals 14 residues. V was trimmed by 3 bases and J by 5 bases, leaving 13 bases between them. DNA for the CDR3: TGTGCCAGCAGCTTCACCTACGATATGACTGAAGCTTTCTTT. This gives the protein CASSFTYDMTEAFF.

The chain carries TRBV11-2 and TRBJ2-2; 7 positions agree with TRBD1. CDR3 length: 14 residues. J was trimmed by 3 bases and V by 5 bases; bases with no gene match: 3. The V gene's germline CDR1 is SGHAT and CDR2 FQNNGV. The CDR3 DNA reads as TGTGCCAGCAGCGCACAGGGGCACACCGGGGAGCTGTTTTTT. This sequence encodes CASSAQGHTGELFF.

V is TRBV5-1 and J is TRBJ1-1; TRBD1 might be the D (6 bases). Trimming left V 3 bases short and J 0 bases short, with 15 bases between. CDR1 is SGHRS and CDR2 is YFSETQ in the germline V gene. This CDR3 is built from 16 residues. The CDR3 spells CASSSIPGHLNTEAFF. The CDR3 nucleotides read TGCGCCAGCAGCTCTATCCCGGGACACTTGAACACTGAAGCTTTCTTT.

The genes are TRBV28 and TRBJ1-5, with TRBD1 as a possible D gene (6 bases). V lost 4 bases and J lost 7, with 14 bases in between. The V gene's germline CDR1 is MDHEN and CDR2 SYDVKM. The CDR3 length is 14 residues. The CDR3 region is CASSSTGVGQPQHF. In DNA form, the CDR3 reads TGTGCCAGCAGTTCGACAGGCGTCGGGCAGCCCCAGCATTTT.

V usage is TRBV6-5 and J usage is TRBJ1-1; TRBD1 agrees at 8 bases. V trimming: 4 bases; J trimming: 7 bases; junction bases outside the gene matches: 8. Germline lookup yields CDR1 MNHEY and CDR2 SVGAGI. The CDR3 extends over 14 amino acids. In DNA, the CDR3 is TGTGCCAGCAGTTCCTTGACAGGGGAAGTTGAAGCTTTCTTT. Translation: CASSSLTGEVEAFF.

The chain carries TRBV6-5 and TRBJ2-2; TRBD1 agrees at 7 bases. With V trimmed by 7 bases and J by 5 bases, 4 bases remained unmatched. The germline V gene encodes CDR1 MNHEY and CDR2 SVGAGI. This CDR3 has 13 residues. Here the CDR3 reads CASTRQGTGELFF. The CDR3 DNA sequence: TGTGCCAGCACAAGACAGGGAACCGGGGAGCTGTTTTTT.

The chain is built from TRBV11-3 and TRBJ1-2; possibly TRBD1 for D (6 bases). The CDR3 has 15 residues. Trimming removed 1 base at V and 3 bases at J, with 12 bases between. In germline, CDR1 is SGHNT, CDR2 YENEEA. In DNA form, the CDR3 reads TGTGCCAGCAGCTTAGGGACAGATTACGACTATGGCTACACCTTC. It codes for CASSLGTDYDYGYTF.

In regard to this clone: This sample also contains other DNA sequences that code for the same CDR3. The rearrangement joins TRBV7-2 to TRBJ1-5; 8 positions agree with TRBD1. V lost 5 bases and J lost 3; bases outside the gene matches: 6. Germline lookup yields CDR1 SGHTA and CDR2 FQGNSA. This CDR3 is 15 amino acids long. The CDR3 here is CASSLGQGNNQPQHF. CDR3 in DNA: TGTGCCAGCAGCCTAGGACAGGGCAACAATCAGCCCCAGCATTTT.

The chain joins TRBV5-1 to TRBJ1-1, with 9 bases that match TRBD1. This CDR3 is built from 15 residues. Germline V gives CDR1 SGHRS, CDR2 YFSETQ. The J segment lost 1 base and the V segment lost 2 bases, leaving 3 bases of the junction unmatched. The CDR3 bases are TGCGCCAGCAGCTTTGGGGGACAGGGGAACACTGAAGCTTTCTTT. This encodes CASSFGGQGNTEAFF.

Written as DNA, the CDR3 is TGTGCCAGCAGCTCGACTGGACAGGGGAGAGACGAGCAGTACTTC. Protein product: CASSSTGQGRDEQYF. The V call is TRBV7-2, the J call TRBJ2-7, with 9 bases matching TRBD1. The CDR3 is 15 amino acids. V was clipped by 4 bases and J by 5 bases; unmatched bases: 9. From germline, CDR1 is SGHTA and CDR2 FQGNSA.

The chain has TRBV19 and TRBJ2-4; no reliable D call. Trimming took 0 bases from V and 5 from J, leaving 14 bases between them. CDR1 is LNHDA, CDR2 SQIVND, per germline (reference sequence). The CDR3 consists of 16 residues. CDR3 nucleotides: TGTGCCAGTAGTATAGATCTATTACCCTATCAAAACATTCAGTACTTC. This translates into CASSIDLLPYQNIQYF.

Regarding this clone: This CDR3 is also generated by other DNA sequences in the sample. CDR3 sequence: CASSPTANYGYTF. Here the CDR3 DNA reads TGTGCCAGCAGCCCAACAGCCAACTATGGCTACACCTTC. The chain has TRBV6-5 and TRBJ1-2; D not certain. The CDR3 sequence is 13 residues long. Germline V gives CDR1 MNHEY, CDR2 SVGAGI. Trimming took 6 bases from V and 2 from J, leaving 10 bases between them.

DNA for the CDR3: TGTGCCAGCAAGTCGGGGGGCCGTGAGAGTGAAAAACTGTTTTTT. Its protein is CASKSGGRESEKLFF. The chain employs TRBV28 and TRBJ1-4; tentative D call: TRBD1 (6 bases). Germline V gene lookup returns CDR1 MDHEN and CDR2 SYDVKM. V lost 7 bases and J 7 bases, leaving 19 bases between the germline ends. The CDR3 contains 15 residues.

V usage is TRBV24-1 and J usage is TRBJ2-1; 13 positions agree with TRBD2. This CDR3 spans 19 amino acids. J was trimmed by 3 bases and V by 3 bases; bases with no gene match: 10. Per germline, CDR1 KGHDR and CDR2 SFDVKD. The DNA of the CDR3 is TGTGCCACCAGTGATGTCCCGGGACTAGCGGGAAGGGTCTACAATGAGCAGTTCTTC. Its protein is CATSDVPGLAGRVYNEQFF.

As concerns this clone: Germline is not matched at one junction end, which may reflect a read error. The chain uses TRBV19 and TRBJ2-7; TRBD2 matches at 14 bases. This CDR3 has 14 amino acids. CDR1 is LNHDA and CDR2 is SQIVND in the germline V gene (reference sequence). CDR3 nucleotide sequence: TGTGCCAGTAGGGGATCGGGACTAGCGGGAGCCCACAACTTC. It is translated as CASRGSGLAGAHNF.

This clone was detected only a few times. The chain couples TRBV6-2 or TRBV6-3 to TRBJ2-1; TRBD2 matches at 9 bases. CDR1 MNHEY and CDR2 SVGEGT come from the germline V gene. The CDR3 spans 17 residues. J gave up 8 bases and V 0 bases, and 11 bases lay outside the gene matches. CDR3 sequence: CASSYSRGIAGVDEQFF. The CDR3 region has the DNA TGTGCCAGCAGTTACTCGAGGGGTATAGCGGGGGTAGATGAGCAGTTCTTC.

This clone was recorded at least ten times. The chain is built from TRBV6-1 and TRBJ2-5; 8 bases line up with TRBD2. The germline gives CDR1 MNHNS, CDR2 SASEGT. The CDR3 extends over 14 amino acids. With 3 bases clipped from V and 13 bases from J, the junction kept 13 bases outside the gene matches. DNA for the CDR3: TGTGCCAGCAGTGACGGAGCGGGAGAAGACGTTGGGTACTTC. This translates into CASSDGAGEDVGYF.

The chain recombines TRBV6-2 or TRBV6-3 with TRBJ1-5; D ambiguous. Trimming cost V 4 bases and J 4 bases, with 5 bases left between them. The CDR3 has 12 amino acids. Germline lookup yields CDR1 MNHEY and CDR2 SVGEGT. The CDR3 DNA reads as TGTGCCAGCAGTTTCGCGAATCAGCCCCAGCATTTT. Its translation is CASSFANQPQHF.

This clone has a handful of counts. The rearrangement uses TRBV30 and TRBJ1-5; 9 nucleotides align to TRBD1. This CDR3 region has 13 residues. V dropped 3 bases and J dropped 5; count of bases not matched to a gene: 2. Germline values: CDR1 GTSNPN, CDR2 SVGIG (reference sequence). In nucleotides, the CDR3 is TGTGCCTGGAGCCGGGACAGGGATCAGCCCCAGCATTTT. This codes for CAWSRDRDQPQHF. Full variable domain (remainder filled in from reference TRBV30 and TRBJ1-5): SQTIHQWPATLVQPVGSPLSLECTVEGTSNPNLYWYRQAAGRGLQLLFYSVGIGQISSEVPQNLSASRPQDRQFILSSKKLLLSDSGFYLCAWSRDRDQPQHFGDGTRLSIL.

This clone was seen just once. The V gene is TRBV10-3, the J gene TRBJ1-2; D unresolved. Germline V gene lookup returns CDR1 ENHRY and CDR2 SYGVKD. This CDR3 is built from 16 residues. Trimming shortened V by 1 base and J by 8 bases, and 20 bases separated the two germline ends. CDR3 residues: CAISEFATPAGEGYTF. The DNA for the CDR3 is TGTGCCATCAGTGAGTTCGCGACCCCCGCAGGTGAGGGCTACACCTTC.

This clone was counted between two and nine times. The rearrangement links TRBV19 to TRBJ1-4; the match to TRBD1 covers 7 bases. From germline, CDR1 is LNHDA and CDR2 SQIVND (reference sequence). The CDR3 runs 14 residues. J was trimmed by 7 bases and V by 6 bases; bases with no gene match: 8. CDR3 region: CASSQTGIGEKLFF. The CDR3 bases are TGTGCCAGTAGCCAGACAGGGATTGGTGAAAAACTGTTTTTT. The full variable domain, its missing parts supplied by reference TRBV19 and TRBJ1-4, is DGGITQSPKYLFRKEGQNVTLSCEQNLNHDAMYWYRQDPGQGLRLIYYSQIVNDFQKGDIAEGYSVSREKKESFPLTVTSAQKNPTAFYLCASSQTGIGEKLFFGSGTQLSVL.

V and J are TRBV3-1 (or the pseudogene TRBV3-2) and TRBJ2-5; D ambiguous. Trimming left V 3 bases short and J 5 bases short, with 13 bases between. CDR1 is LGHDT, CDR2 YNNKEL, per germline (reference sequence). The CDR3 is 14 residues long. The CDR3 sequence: CASSQWPALETQYF. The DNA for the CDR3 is TGTGCCAGCAGCCAGTGGCCTGCTCTCGAGACCCAGTACTTC.

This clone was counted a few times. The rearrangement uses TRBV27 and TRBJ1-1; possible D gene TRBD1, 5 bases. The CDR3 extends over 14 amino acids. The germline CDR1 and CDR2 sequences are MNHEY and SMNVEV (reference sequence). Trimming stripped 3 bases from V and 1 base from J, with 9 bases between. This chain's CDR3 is CASSFRTPNTEAFF. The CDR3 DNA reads TGTGCCAGCAGTTTTAGGACACCGAACACTGAAGCTTTCTTT.

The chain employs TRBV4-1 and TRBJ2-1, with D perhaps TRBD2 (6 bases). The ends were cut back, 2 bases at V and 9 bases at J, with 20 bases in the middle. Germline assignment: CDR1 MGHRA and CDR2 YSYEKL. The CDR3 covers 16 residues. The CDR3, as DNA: TGCGCCAGCAGCCAACAAAACGCGGGAATTGGAGGTGAGCAGTTCTTC. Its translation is CASSQQNAGIGGEQFF.